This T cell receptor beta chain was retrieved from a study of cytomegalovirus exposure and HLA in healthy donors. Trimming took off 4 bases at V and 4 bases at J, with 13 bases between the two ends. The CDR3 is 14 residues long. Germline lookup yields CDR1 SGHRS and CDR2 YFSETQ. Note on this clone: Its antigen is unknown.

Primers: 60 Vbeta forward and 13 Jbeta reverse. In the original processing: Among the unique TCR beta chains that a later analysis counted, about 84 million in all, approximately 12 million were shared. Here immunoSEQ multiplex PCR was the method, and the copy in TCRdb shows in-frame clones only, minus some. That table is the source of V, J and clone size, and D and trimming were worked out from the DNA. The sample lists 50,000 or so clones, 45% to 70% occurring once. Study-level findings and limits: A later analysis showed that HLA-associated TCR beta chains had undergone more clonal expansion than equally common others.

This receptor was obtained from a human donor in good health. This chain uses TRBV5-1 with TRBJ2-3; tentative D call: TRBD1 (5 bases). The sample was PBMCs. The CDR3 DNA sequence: TGCGCCAGCAGCATAGGGGTATCGGCAGATACGCAGTATTTT. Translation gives CASSIGVSADTQYF.